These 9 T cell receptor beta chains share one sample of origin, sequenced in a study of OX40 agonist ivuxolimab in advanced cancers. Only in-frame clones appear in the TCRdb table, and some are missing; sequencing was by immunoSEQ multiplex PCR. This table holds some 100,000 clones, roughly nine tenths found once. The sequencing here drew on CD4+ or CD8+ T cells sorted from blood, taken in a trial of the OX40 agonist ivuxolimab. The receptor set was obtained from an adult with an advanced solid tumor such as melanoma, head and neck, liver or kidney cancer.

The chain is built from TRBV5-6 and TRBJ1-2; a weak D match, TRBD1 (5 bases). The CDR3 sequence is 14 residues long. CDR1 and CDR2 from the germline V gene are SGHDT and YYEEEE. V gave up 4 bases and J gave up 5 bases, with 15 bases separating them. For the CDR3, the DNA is TGTGCCAGCAGCCCCCTGGGGCCCCTATATGGCTACACCTTC. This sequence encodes CASSPLGPLYGYTF.

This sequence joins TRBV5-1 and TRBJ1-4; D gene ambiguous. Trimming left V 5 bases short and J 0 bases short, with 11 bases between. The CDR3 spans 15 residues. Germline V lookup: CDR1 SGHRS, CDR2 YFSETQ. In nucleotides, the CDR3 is TGCGCCAGCAGTTCCGCTCCTGCAACTAATGAAAAACTGTTTTTT. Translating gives CASSSAPATNEKLFF.

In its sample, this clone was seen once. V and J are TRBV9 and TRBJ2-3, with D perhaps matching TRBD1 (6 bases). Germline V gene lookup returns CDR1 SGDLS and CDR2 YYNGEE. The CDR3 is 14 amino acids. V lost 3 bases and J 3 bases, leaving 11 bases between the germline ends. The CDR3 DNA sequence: TGTGCCAGCAGCGCGGACAGTATAACAGATACGCAGTATTTT. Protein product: CASSADSITDTQYF.

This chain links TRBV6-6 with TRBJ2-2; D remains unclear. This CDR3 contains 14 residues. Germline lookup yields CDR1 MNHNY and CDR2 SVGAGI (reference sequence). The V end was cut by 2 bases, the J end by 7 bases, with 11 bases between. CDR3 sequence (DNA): TGTGCCAGCAGTTACATGCAGCAGGTCGGGGAGCTGTTTTTT. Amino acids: CASSYMQQVGELFF.

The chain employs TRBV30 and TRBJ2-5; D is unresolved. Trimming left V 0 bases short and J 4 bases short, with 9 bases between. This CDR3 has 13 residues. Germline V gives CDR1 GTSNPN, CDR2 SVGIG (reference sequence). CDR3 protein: CAWSVNPGETQYF. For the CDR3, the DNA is TGTGCCTGGAGTGTAAACCCGGGAGAGACCCAGTACTTC.

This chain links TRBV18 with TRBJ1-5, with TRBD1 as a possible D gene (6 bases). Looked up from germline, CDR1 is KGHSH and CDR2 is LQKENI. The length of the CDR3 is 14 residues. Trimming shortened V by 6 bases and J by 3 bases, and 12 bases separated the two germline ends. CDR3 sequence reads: CASSGDTTNQPQHF. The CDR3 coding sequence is TGTGCCAGCTCGGGGGACACGACCAATCAGCCCCAGCATTTT.

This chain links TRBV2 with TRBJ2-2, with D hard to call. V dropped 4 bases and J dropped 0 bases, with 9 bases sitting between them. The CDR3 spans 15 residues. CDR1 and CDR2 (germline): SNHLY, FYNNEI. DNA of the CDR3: TGTGCCAGCAGTGGAACGGGTACGAACACCGGGGAGCTGTTTTTT. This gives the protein CASSGTGTNTGELFF.

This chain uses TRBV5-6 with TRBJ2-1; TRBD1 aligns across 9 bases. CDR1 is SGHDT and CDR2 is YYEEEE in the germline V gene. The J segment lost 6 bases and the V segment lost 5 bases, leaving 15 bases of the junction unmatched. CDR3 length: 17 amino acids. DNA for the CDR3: TGTGCCAGCAGGGACGGGACCCAGGGACAGGGATTCAATGAGCAGTTCTTC. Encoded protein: CASRDGTQGQGFNEQFF. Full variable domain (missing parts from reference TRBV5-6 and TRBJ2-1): DAGVTQSPTHLIKTRGQQVTLRCSPKSGHDTVSWYQQALGQGPQFIFQYYEEEERQRGNFPDRFSGHQFPNYSSELNVNALLLGDSALYLCASRDGTQGQGFNEQFFGPGTRLTVL.

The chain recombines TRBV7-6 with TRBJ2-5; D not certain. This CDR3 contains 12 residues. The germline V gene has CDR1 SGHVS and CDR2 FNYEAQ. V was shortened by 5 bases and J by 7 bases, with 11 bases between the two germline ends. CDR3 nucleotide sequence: TGTGCCAGCAGCGACCAATCAGGGACCCAGTACTTC. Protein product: CASSDQSGTQYF.